What follows are 26 T cell receptor beta chains derived from one specimen sequenced in a study of blood T cell repertoires in COVID-19. Clones were sequenced by immunoSEQ multiplex PCR, and TCRdb holds only the in-frame ones, with some missing. The table has approximately 100,000 clones, almost 90% seen once; the top ten hold about 3%. Sequenced material: peripheral blood. The origin of the receptors is a human donor in a cohort sampled during active COVID-19.

This chain links TRBV7-8 with TRBJ2-2, with 8 positions matching TRBD2. Germline CDR1 SGHVS, CDR2 FQNEAQ. Germline trimming cut 5 bases from V and 4 bases from J; bases unmatched to any gene: 9. The CDR3 covers 16 residues. Here the CDR3 DNA reads TGTGCCAGCAGCGTTGCCGGCGGGGGGCTCACCGGGGAGCTGTTTTTT. Its protein is CASSVAGGGLTGELFF.

V and J are TRBV28 and TRBJ2-3, with D perhaps matching TRBD1 (6 bases). This CDR3 is built from 15 residues. The germline V gene has CDR1 MDHEN and CDR2 SYDVKM. With 2 bases removed from V and 4 bases from J, the gap between germline ends came to 13 bases. The CDR3 sequence: CASSLKSQGPDTQYF. DNA for the CDR3: TGTGCCAGCAGTTTAAAATCCCAGGGGCCAGATACGCAGTATTTT.

There are a few counts of this clone. The V call is TRBV3-1 (or the pseudogene TRBV3-2), the J call TRBJ1-1; 9 positions agree with TRBD1. Germline V gene sequence: CDR1 LGHDT, CDR2 YNNKEL (reference sequence). Trimming at V came to 1 base and at J to 3 bases, leaving 3 bases not matched to a gene. CDR3 length: 15 amino acids. This CDR3 reads CASSQGGTGYTEAFF. The CDR3 DNA sequence: TGTGCCAGCAGCCAAGGAGGGACAGGGTACACTGAAGCTTTCTTT.

The chain recombines TRBV19 with TRBJ2-3, with TRBD2 matching over 10 bases. V was pared by 5 bases and J by 6 bases, with 17 bases of the junction left unmatched. CDR1 and CDR2 (germline): LNHDA, SQIVND (reference sequence). This CDR3 is built from 18 residues. CDR3 bases: TGTGCCAGTAGTGGCAGGGGGAAGTGGCTAGCGGGAGATGATACGCAGTATTTT. Its translation is CASSGRGKWLAGDDTQYF.

The CDR3 DNA reads as TGTGCCAGCAGCTACGGGACTAGCGGAGGCAACACCGGGGAGCTGTTTTTT. Protein sequence: CASSYGTSGGNTGELFF. The chain joins TRBV11-3 to TRBJ2-2, with 11 bases that match TRBD2. The germline V gene has CDR1 SGHNT and CDR2 YENEEA. The J segment lost 2 bases and the V segment lost 4 bases, leaving 6 bases of the junction unmatched. The CDR3 runs 17 residues.

The CDR3 DNA sequence: TGTGCCAGCAGCGTTGGGGGCAGGGGGTTGAGGGGCTATGGCTACACCTTC. This sequence encodes CASSVGGRGLRGYGYTF. The chain is built from TRBV9 and TRBJ1-2; 7 positions match TRBD1. Germline V lookup: CDR1 SGDLS, CDR2 YYNGEE. The CDR3 has 17 residues. J gave up 4 bases and V 2 bases, and 14 bases lay outside the gene matches.

The rearrangement joins TRBV19 to TRBJ2-2; D might be TRBD1 (5 bases). The CDR3 runs to 15 residues. Germline CDR1 LNHDA, CDR2 SQIVND (reference sequence). The germline V and J ends were trimmed by 3 bases and 2 bases, with 10 bases remaining between them. CDR3 amino acids: CASSIARVNTGELFF. In DNA form, the CDR3 reads TGTGCCAGTAGTATCGCCAGGGTCAACACCGGGGAGCTGTTTTTT.

This clone is a singleton in its sample. The chain combines TRBV27 with TRBJ2-1; 7 bases map to TRBD2. This CDR3 spans 17 amino acids. In germline, CDR1 is MNHEY, CDR2 SMNVEV (reference sequence). After removal of 3 bases from V and 8 bases from J, the junction contained 16 bases not matched to a gene. CDR3 coding DNA: TGTGCCAGCAGTTTGTTCGTGTCTAGTAGGACTAGAGATGAGCAGTTCTTC. The encoded protein is CASSLFVSSRTRDEQFF.

The chain links TRBV10-3 to TRBJ2-7; 7 bases are a match to TRBD1. The V segment lost 3 bases and the J segment 2 bases; nucleotides outside the gene matches: 4. CDR1 ENHRY and CDR2 SYGVKD come from the germline V gene. The CDR3 extends over 14 amino acids. Here the CDR3 DNA reads TGTGCCATCAGTGACCGGGACAGCCCCTACGAGCAGTACTTC. The encoded protein is CAISDRDSPYEQYF.

This clone was recorded once. The V call is TRBV15, the J call TRBJ1-2; D unclear. The germline gives CDR1 LNHNV, CDR2 YYDKDF (reference sequence). The CDR3 contains 12 residues. Trimming took off 1 base at V and 4 bases at J, with 4 bases between the two ends. CDR3 DNA: TGTGCCACCAGCAGAGCCGGCTATGGCTACACCTTC. Its protein product is CATSRAGYGYTF.

The chain combines TRBV5-1 with TRBJ1-4, with D possibly TRBD1 on 6 matching bases. Trimming cost V 0 bases and J 5 bases, with 11 bases left between them. The germline V gene encodes CDR1 SGHRS and CDR2 YFSETQ. CDR3 length: 15 amino acids. CDR3 protein: CASSLEAGANEKLFF. Here the CDR3 DNA reads TGCGCCAGCAGCTTGGAGGCAGGGGCCAATGAAAAACTGTTTTTT.

The chain employs TRBV5-8 and TRBJ2-3; the D gene is possibly TRBD1 (5 bases). There are 17 residues in the CDR3. Germline CDR1 is SGHTS and CDR2 is YDEGEE. The V and J ends lost 0 bases and 0 bases respectively, with 14 bases between them. The CDR3 region is CASSLESGRISTDTQYF. The CDR3 DNA reads as TGTGCCAGCAGCTTGGAGTCAGGGCGCATTAGCACAGATACGCAGTATTTT.

V is TRBV12-5 and J is TRBJ1-1; TRBD1 agrees at 7 bases. The CDR3 is made up of 15 amino acids. Germline values: CDR1 LGHNT, CDR2 FRNRAP. J gave up 5 bases and V 7 bases, and 13 bases lay outside the gene matches. This CDR3 reads CASVGQGVSITEAFF. The DNA of the CDR3 is TGTGCTAGTGTCGGGCAGGGGGTATCAATTACTGAAGCTTTCTTT.

This sequence joins TRBV3-1 (or the pseudogene TRBV3-2) and TRBJ1-5; D not resolved. Trimming removed 0 bases at V and 0 bases at J, with 21 bases between. The CDR3 consists of 20 residues. CDR1 and CDR2 from the germline V gene are LGHDT and YNNKEL (reference sequence). The CDR3, as DNA: TGTGCCAGCAGCCAAGATACTTTTCGGCGAGGGTTTAATAGCAATCAGCCCCAGCATTTT. It yields the protein CASSQDTFRRGFNSNQPQHF.

The chain recombines TRBV6-5 with TRBJ1-1; D not certain. The ends were cut back, 0 bases at V and 8 bases at J, with 10 bases in the middle. The CDR3 loop spans 13 amino acids. Germline CDR1 is MNHEY and CDR2 is SVGAGI. CDR3 nucleotide sequence: TGTGCCAGCAGTTACTCGGAGGAGGGCGAAGCTTTCTTT. This codes for CASSYSEEGEAFF.

The rearrangement links TRBV5-1 to TRBJ2-3; D is uncertain. Trimming left V 3 bases short and J 0 bases short, with 5 bases between. This CDR3 region has 13 residues. Germline CDR1 SGHRS, CDR2 YFSETQ. The CDR3 bases are TGCGCCAGCAGCTCCCCTAGCACAGATACGCAGTATTTT. Amino acid sequence: CASSSPSTDTQYF.

CDR3 protein: CASSLLAGVIGELFF. The CDR3 region has the DNA TGTGCCAGCAGCCTCTTAGCGGGAGTGATCGGGGAGCTGTTTTTT. V and J are TRBV7-9 and TRBJ2-2; 9 bases align to TRBD2. CDR1 and CDR2 (germline): SEHNR, FQNEAQ (reference sequence). The CDR3 runs 15 residues. The trim removed 5 bases at V and 7 bases at J, leaving 8 bases unmatched.

This clone was picked up one time. The chain combines TRBV5-5 with TRBJ2-2; 11 bases agree with TRBD2. V was clipped by 4 bases and J by 1 base; unmatched bases: 6. This CDR3 is built from 17 residues. Germline assignment: CDR1 SGHKS and CDR2 YYEKEE (reference sequence). CDR3: CASSLPGLAGNTGELFF. CDR3 nucleotide sequence: TGTGCCAGCAGCCTCCCCGGACTAGCGGGGAACACCGGGGAGCTGTTTTTT.

The chain is built from TRBV5-1 and TRBJ2-2; TRBD1 aligns across 7 bases. The CDR3 contains 17 residues. V was clipped by 1 base and J by 1 base; unmatched bases: 7. Germline V gene data show CDR1 as SGHRS and CDR2 as YFSETQ. Written as DNA, the CDR3 is TGCGCCAGCAGCTTGCAATCATGGGACAGGAACACCGGGGAGCTGTTTTTT. Translated, it gives CASSLQSWDRNTGELFF.

This clone occurred once. The genes are TRBV5-1 and TRBJ2-7; 10 positions agree with TRBD2. V shed 4 bases and J 2 bases; nucleotides not matched to a gene: 6. From germline, CDR1 is SGHRS and CDR2 YFSETQ. The CDR3 sequence is 15 residues long. The CDR3 nucleotides read TGCGCCAGCAGCAAGACCCTAGCGGGAGCCTACGAGCAGTACTTC. Translation: CASSKTLAGAYEQYF. Full variable domain (remainder filled in from reference TRBV5-1 and TRBJ2-7): KAGVTQTPRYLIKTRGQQVTLSCSPISGHRSVSWYQQTPGQGLQFLFEYFSETQRNKGNFPGRFSGRQFSNSRSEMNVSTLELGDSALYLCASSKTLAGAYEQYFGPGTRLTVT.

This chain connects TRBV30 to TRBJ2-7; 11 bases are a match to TRBD1. Germline assignment: CDR1 GTSNPN and CDR2 SVGIG (reference sequence). The CDR3 runs to 14 residues. Germline trimming cut 7 bases from V and 5 bases from J; bases unmatched to any gene: 10. CDR3: CAYSWDRGKNEQYF. In DNA, the CDR3 is TGTGCCTATTCTTGGGACAGGGGGAAGAACGAGCAGTACTTC.

The chain has TRBV5-5 and TRBJ2-7, with 9 bases fitting TRBD2. The CDR3 consists of 16 residues. V gave up 0 bases and J gave up 4 bases; unmatched junction bases: 8. Germline CDR1 is SGHKS and CDR2 is YYEKEE (reference sequence). CDR3 sequence reads: CASSLDLVAGAYEQYF. The CDR3 nucleotides read TGTGCCAGCAGCTTGGATTTGGTAGCGGGGGCTTACGAGCAGTACTTC.

The rearrangement joins TRBV5-1 to TRBJ2-1; 8 nucleotides line up with TRBD1. This CDR3 has 15 amino acids. V shed 4 bases, J shed 2 bases, and the junction held 5 bases outside the gene matches. Germline values: CDR1 SGHRS, CDR2 YFSETQ. The CDR3 nucleotides read TGCGCCAGCAGCGACACAGGGGGGCCCTACAATGAGCAGTTCTTC. Protein: CASSDTGGPYNEQFF. Supplemented by reference TRBV5-1 and TRBJ2-1, the full variable domain reads KAGVTQTPRYLIKTRGQQVTLSCSPISGHRSVSWYQQTPGQGLQFLFEYFSETQRNKGNFPGRFSGRQFSNSRSEMNVSTLELGDSALYLCASSDTGGPYNEQFFGPGTRLTVL.

The chain joins TRBV18 to TRBJ2-7; D is perhaps TRBD2 (6 bases). Germline assignment: CDR1 KGHSH and CDR2 LQKENI. CDR3 size: 15 residues. V lost 1 base, J lost 6 bases, and 16 bases lay in between. The CDR3 sequence: CASSPRGDPTSEQYF. CDR3 nucleotide sequence: TGTGCCAGCTCACCACGGGGGGACCCTACGAGCGAGCAGTACTTC.

The genes are TRBV19 and TRBJ1-1; TRBD1 aligns across 8 bases. The germline gives CDR1 LNHDA, CDR2 SQIVND (reference sequence). The trim removed 4 bases at V and 0 bases at J, leaving 1 base unmatched. The CDR3 has 14 residues. This CDR3 reads CASSKDRVNTEAFF. The CDR3 DNA is TGTGCCAGTAGTAAGGACAGGGTGAACACTGAAGCTTTCTTT.

The rearrangement joins TRBV5-1 to TRBJ2-5, with 14 nucleotides matching TRBD2. CDR1 is SGHRS, CDR2 YFSETQ, per germline. J was trimmed by 5 bases and V by 3 bases; bases with no gene match: 6. The CDR3 has 16 amino acids. CDR3 residues: CASSWGLAGAKETQYF. The CDR3 DNA is TGCGCCAGCAGCTGGGGACTAGCGGGGGCCAAGGAGACCCAGTACTTC. The full variable domain, its missing parts supplied by reference TRBV5-1 and TRBJ2-5, is KAGVTQTPRYLIKTRGQQVTLSCSPISGHRSVSWYQQTPGQGLQFLFEYFSETQRNKGNFPGRFSGRQFSNSRSEMNVSTLELGDSALYLCASSWGLAGAKETQYFGPGTRLLVL.